Given below is one T cell receptor (beta chain) in context. PCR was performed using 60 Vbeta and 13 Jbeta primers. Generated by immunoSEQ multiplex PCR, the TCRdb table keeps only in-frame clones and is missing some. The repertoire holds approximately 190,000 clones, 81% seen once, with about 3% in the top ten. The data were taken from a study of cytomegalovirus exposure and HLA in healthy donors. At the level of the study: HLA-typed donors were the source of about 85 million unique TCRs, which an early data release held.

V was trimmed by 6 bases and J by 0 bases, leaving 9 bases between them. The CDR3 extends over 14 amino acids. CDR1 MDHEN and CDR2 SYDVKM come from the germline V gene. The chain is built from TRBV28 and TRBJ1-5, with TRBD1 as a possible D gene (5 bases). Material: PBMCs. This receptor was taken from a man aged 35-49 years in good health and CMV-seropositive. CDR3 in DNA: TGTGCCAGCAGGCGACAGTATAGCAATCAGCCCCAGCATTTT. Residues: CASRRQYSNQPQHF.